The clone carrying this T cell receptor (beta chain) was seen repeatedly, ten times or more. With the read ending 3 residues before the CDR3 end, the germline J gene is used to fill in that end. Donors gave roughly 4.5 to 9 ml heparinized peripheral whole blood. These data come from a study of T cell clonality in common variable immunodeficiency. Sequencing input was equivalent genomic DNA from CVID and controls. Repertoires were generated with immunoSEQ multiplex PCR, while TCRdb's copy carries only in-frame clones and drops some. This sample has about 74,000 clones and no singletons, with approximately 0.81% in the ten largest. V was trimmed by 0 bases and J by 2 bases, leaving 11 bases between them. Germline CDR1 reads SEHNR; CDR2 reads FQNEAQ (reference sequence). CDR3 length: 15 amino acids.

Input material: peripheral blood mononuclear cells. This chain joins TRBV7-9 and TRBJ2-7, with D uncertain. The receptor was derived from a person aged 18 to 70 in good health. CDR3 bases read: TGTGCCAGCAGCTTAGCAGTCGGGTCGGCCTACGAG. Encoded protein: CASSLAVGSAYE. The CDR3 as a whole reads CASSLAVGSAYEQYF.